The rows below give T cell receptor beta chains drawn from one sample of a study of T-cell reconstitution after alpha-beta-depleted transplantation in children. TCRdb itself ran the PCR reads through MiXCR, one entry per CDR3 protein. The sample contains 190,000 or so distinct CDR3 sequences, roughly 15% of which appear only once. The starting material was PBMCs from the stem cell graft donor, obtained from the stem cell graft. The source is a human donor who donated a stem cell graft to a child with acute lymphoblastic leukemia. Both conserved end residues are part of each CDR3. Fields, in order: CDR3 protein, CDR3 DNA, D gene, J gene, V gene, clone size. A D gene is named only where the DNA matches it firmly. Where a row states a size, it is once, few, many or the class of an expanded clone; other rows omit it.

CDR3: CAWSVRGDPRESNYGYTF; DNA: TGTGCCTGGAGTGTACGGGGGGACCCGAGGGAATCTAACTATGGCTACACCTTC; D: -; J: TRBJ1-2; V: TRBV30; size: few
CDR3: CSARDPGRGRSSEAFF; DNA: TGCAGTGCTAGAGACCCAGGGAGGGGCCGGAGTAGTGAAGCTTTCTTT; D: -; J: TRBJ1-1; V: TRBV20-1; size: many
CDR3: CASSTGSPYEQYF; DNA: TGTGCCAGCAGCACGGGGAGTCCCTACGAGCAGTACTTC; D: -; J: TRBJ2-7; V: TRBV7-6; size: few
CDR3: CSVEKAPYEQYF; DNA: TGCAGCGTTGAAAAGGCTCCCTACGAGCAGTACTTC; D: -; J: TRBJ2-7; V: TRBV29-1; size: many
CDR3: CASSAYRELNEQYF; DNA: TGTGCCAGCAGTGCGTATCGGGAGCTGAACGAGCAGTACTTC; D: -; J: TRBJ2-7; V: TRBV7-9; size: -
CDR3: CASSQAGLAGGADTQYF; DNA: TGTGCCAGCAGCCAAGCGGGACTAGCGGGAGGAGCAGATACGCAGTATTTT; D: TRBD2; J: TRBJ2-3; V: TRBV4-2; size: many
CDR3: CSATGQGGQPQHF; DNA: TGCAGTGCCACGGGACAGGGGGGTCAGCCCCAGCATTTT; D: TRBD1; J: TRBJ1-5; V: TRBV20-1; size: many
CDR3: CASSLARGAYEQYF; DNA: TGTGCCAGCAGCTTAGCTCGGGGGGCCTACGAGCAGTACTTC; D: TRBD2; J: TRBJ2-7; V: TRBV7-6; size: few
CDR3: CASSFGTIGYSSYNEQFF; DNA: TGTGCCAGCAGCTTCGGGACTATCGGGTACAGCTCCTACAATGAGCAGTTCTTC; D: TRBD2; J: TRBJ2-1; V: TRBV11-1; size: -
CDR3: CASRLLVAGGRETQYF; DNA: TGTGCCAGCAGGCTCTTAGTAGCGGGAGGGCGAGAGACCCAGTACTTC; D: TRBD2; J: TRBJ2-5; V: TRBV12-3/TRBV12-4; size: many
CDR3: CSVGSGGHKFNTEAFF; DNA: TGCAGCGTTGGCTCAGGGGGCCACAAATTCAACACTGAAGCTTTCTTT; D: TRBD1; J: TRBJ1-1; V: TRBV29-1; size: many
CDR3: CASSKQGVADTQYF; DNA: TGTGCCAGCAGCAAACAGGGGGTGGCAGATACGCAGTATTTT; D: TRBD1; J: TRBJ2-3; V: TRBV5-4; size: many
CDR3: CSASERQDTQYF; DNA: TGCAGTGCTAGTGAGAGGCAAGATACGCAGTATTTT; D: -; J: TRBJ2-3; V: TRBV20-1; size: many
CDR3: CASSGLTGEGETQYF; DNA: TGCGCCAGCAGCGGGCTCACAGGGGAAGGAGAGACCCAGTACTTC; D: TRBD1; J: TRBJ2-5; V: TRBV5-1; size: -
CDR3: CATSDLSGRGYNEQFF; DNA: TGTGCCACCAGTGACCTCAGCGGGAGGGGGTACAATGAGCAGTTCTTC; D: TRBD2; J: TRBJ2-1; V: TRBV24-1; size: many